The table lists the clone carrying this T cell receptor (beta chain) with many counts. As it was prepared, the TCRbeta library received unique molecular identifiers. Using its own MiXCR run on the PCR reads, TCRdb lists one record per CDR3 protein. The data hold 170,000 or so distinct CDR3 sequences, with approximately 6.6% observed a single time. The V end lost 3 bases, the J end lost 0 bases, and 11 bases lay between the germline ends. There are 15 residues in the CDR3. Germline V lookup: CDR1 MNHNS, CDR2 SASEGT. This sample is drawn from a study of T-cell reconstitution after alpha-beta-depleted transplantation in children.

The V call is TRBV6-1, the J call TRBJ1-1; D unresolved. The source was PBMCs from the stem cell graft donor, collected from the stem cell graft. The sequence was obtained from a human donor who donated a stem cell graft to a child with Wiskott-Aldrich syndrome. CDR3 sequence: CASSDPRQVNTEAFF. The CDR3, as DNA: TGTGCCAGCAGTGACCCTCGACAAGTGAACACTGAAGCTTTCTTT.